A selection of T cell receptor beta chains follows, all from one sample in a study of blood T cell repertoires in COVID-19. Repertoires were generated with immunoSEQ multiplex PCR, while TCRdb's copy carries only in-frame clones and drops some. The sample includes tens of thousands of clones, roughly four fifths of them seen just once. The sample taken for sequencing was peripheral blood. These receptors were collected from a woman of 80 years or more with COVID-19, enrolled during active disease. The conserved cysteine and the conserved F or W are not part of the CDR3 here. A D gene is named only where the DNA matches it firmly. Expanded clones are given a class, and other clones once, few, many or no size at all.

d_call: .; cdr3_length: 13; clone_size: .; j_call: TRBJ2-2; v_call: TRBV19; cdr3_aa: ASRAGSSNTGELF
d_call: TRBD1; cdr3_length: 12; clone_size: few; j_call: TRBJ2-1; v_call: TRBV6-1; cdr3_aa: ASSEGDRVQWQF
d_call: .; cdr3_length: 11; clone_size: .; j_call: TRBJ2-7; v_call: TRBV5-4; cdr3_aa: ASSLAGDHEQY
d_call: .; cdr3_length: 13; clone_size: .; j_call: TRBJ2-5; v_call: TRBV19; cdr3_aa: ASGGGGTAQETQY
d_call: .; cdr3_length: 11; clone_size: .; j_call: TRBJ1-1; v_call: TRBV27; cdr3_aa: ASRRPGNTEAF
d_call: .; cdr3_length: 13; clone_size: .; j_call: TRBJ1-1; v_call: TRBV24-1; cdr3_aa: ATSAETGGHTEAF
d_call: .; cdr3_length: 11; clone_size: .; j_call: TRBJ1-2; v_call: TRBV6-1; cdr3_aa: ASSERQVYGYT
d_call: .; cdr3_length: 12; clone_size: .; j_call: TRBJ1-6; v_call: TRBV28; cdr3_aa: ASSSRAYNSPLH
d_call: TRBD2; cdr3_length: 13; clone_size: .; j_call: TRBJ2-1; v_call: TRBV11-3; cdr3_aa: ASSEIGTSGSKQF
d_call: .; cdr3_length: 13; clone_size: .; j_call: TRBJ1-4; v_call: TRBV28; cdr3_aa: ASSVTGTTNEKLF
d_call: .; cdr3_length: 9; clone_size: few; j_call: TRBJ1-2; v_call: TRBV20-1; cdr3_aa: SALRDYGYT
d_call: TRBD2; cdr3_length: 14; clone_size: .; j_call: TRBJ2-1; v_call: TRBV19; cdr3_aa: ASSGTSGNSYNEQF